The clone carrying this TCR beta chain was recorded at least ten times. These data come from a study of T cells after yellow fever vaccination. Notes on the study in general: Day 0 sorted memory subsets lacked detectable levels of almost all vaccine-responding clonotypes.

Deletions cut 1 base from V and 1 base from J, with 4 bases between. This CDR3 has 12 residues. CDR1 and CDR2 (germline): SQVTM, ANQGSEA. In making TCR cDNA, 5'RACE template switching added a universal primer site and UMIs to it. TCRdb used MiXCR to reprocess the 5' RACE reads, holding one entry per CDR3 protein. The sample consists of more than 45,000 distinct CDR3 sequences, approximately 5.5% of them appearing once. This chain uses TRBV29-1 with TRBJ2-5; D not certain. The receptor's source is a man between 18 and 35 years old who received the YFV17D yellow fever vaccine. Sample: PBMCs, either bulk or a sorted T-cell subset (CD4+, CD8+, memory, or dextramer-sorted; not recorded which), taken on the day of the yellow fever booster vaccination. CDR3 coding DNA: TGCAGCGTTGAAGGAGCCCAAGAGACCCAGTACTTC. Its protein is CSVEGAQETQYF. Full variable domain (rest looked up from reference TRBV29-1 and TRBJ2-5): SAVISQKPSRDICQRGTSLTIQCQVDSQVTMMFWYRQQPGQSLTLIATANQGSEATYESGFVIDKFPISRPNLTFSTLTVSNMSPEDSSIYLCSVEGAQETQYFGPGTRLLVL.